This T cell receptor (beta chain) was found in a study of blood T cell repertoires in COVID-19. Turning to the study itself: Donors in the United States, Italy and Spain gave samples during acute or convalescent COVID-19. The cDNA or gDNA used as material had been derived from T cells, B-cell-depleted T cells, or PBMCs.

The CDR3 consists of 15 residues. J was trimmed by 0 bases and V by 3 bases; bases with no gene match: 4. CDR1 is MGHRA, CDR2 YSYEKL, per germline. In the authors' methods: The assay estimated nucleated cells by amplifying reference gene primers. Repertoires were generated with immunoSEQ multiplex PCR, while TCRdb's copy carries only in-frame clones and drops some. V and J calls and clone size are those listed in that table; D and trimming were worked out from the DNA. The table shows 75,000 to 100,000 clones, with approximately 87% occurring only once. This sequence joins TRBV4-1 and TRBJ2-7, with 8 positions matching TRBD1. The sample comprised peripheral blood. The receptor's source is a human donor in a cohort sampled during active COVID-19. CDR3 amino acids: CASSQGQAGSYEQYF. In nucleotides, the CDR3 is TGCGCCAGCAGCCAGGGACAGGCAGGCTCCTACGAGCAGTACTTC.